The 32 T cell receptor beta chains below all came from one sample that was sequenced in a study of OX40 agonist ivuxolimab in advanced cancers. Profiled with immunoSEQ multiplex PCR; TCRdb holds only in-frame clones, not every one. In the table there are 90,000 to 100,000 clones, roughly nine tenths of which are singletons. Source: CD4+ or CD8+ T cells sorted from blood, taken in a trial of the OX40 agonist ivuxolimab. The receptors derive from an adult with an advanced solid tumor such as melanoma, head and neck, liver or kidney cancer.

This clone was observed a few times. The chain is built from TRBV7-2 and TRBJ2-5; perhaps TRBD1 as D (6 bases). CDR1 is SGHTA and CDR2 is FQGNSA in the germline V gene. V was clipped by 5 bases and J by 4 bases, with 8 bases between them. The CDR3 is 12 amino acids. Written as DNA, the CDR3 is TGTGCCAGCAGCCCACAGGGAGAGACCCAGTACTTC. It yields the protein CASSPQGETQYF.

The chain links TRBV4-1 to TRBJ2-2; unclear D gene. There are 15 residues in the CDR3. From germline, CDR1 is MGHRA and CDR2 YSYEKL. Trimming removed 0 bases from V and 4 bases from J, with 9 bases in between. CDR3 coding DNA: TGCGCCAGCAGCCAAGATAAAGGGCCCACCGGGGAGCTGTTTTTT. Translation: CASSQDKGPTGELFF.

The CDR3 region is CASSAQGGTQYF. As DNA, the CDR3 is TGTGCCAGCAGCGCACAGGGTGGGACCCAGTACTTC. This sequence joins TRBV9 and TRBJ2-5; D is possibly TRBD1 (6 bases). V lost 3 bases, J lost 7 bases, and 10 bases lay in between. The CDR3 is 12 amino acids. CDR1 SGDLS and CDR2 YYNGEE come from the germline V gene.

This rearrangement joins TRBV19 to TRBJ1-1, with 9 bases matching TRBD1. Per the germline V gene, CDR1 is LNHDA and CDR2 is SQIVND (reference sequence). The CDR3 is made up of 16 amino acids. The ends lost 3 bases at V and 5 bases at J; junction bases unmatched: 10. CDR3 sequence reads: CASSIPTSTGGTEAFF. As DNA, the CDR3 is TGTGCCAGTAGTATCCCCACCTCGACAGGGGGGACTGAAGCTTTCTTT.

The chain combines TRBV5-1 with TRBJ1-1; 8 bases line up with TRBD1. Germline-derived CDR1 and CDR2 are SGHRS and YFSETQ. V trimming: 3 bases; J trimming: 2 bases; junction bases outside the gene matches: 9. This CDR3 is 16 amino acids long. The CDR3 spells CASSWGNRGANTEAFF. Here the CDR3 DNA reads TGCGCCAGCAGCTGGGGGAACAGGGGGGCCAACACTGAAGCTTTCTTT.

The chain links TRBV5-1 to TRBJ1-1; tentative D call: TRBD1 (6 bases). The germline V gene has CDR1 SGHRS and CDR2 YFSETQ. V was shortened by 1 base and J by 0 bases, with 16 bases between the two germline ends. The CDR3 is 17 residues long. The CDR3 bases are TGCGCCAGCAGCTTGCCACAGGGCGATTTCATGAACACTGAAGCTTTCTTT. Amino acids: CASSLPQGDFMNTEAFF.

This clone was seen just once. The genes are TRBV7-8 and TRBJ2-5, with TRBD1 matching over 7 bases. This CDR3 contains 18 residues. The V and J ends lost 7 bases and 2 bases, in that order; junction bases with no gene match: 19. Germline lookup yields CDR1 SGHVS and CDR2 FQNEAQ. CDR3 region: CASTLLIGTEARQETQYF. CDR3 coding DNA: TGTGCCAGCACCTTGCTTATTGGGACAGAGGCCAGACAAGAGACCCAGTACTTC.

This chain joins TRBV5-1 and TRBJ2-5; 14 nucleotides match TRBD2. V trimming: 4 bases; J trimming: 5 bases; junction bases outside the gene matches: 4. The CDR3 runs 15 residues. From germline, CDR1 is SGHRS and CDR2 YFSETQ. The CDR3 DNA sequence: TGCGCCAGCAGCCCGGGACTAGCGGGAGAGGAGACCCAGTACTTC. This gives the protein CASSPGLAGEETQYF.

The V gene is TRBV30, the J gene TRBJ1-2; D perhaps matches TRBD1 (6 bases). This CDR3 is 12 amino acids long. Trimming shortened V by 3 bases and J by 12 bases, and 17 bases separated the two germline ends. Germline-derived CDR1 and CDR2 are GTSNPN and SVGIG (reference sequence). DNA for the CDR3: TGTGCCTGGAGAGGGTGGCAGGGGCACGACACCTTC. Translated, it gives CAWRGWQGHDTF. Based on the CDR3 plus reference TRBV30 and TRBJ1-2, the full variable domain is SQTIHQWPATLVQPVGSPLSLECTVEGTSNPNLYWYRQAAGRGLQLLFYSVGIGQISSEVPQNLSASRPQDRQFILSSKKLLLSDSGFYLCAWRGWQGHDTFGSGTRLTVV.

V usage is TRBV4-2 and J usage is TRBJ2-7; 8 bases agree with TRBD1. This CDR3 has 15 residues. V shed 1 base and J 2 bases; nucleotides not matched to a gene: 4. Per the germline V gene, CDR1 is LGHNA and CDR2 is YNFKEQ. This chain's CDR3 is CASSQVGQVTYEQYF. The CDR3 DNA follows: TGTGCCAGCAGCCAAGTGGGACAGGTAACCTACGAGCAGTACTTC.

The chain joins TRBV19 to TRBJ2-2; a weak D match, TRBD2 (6 bases). Germline V gene data show CDR1 as LNHDA and CDR2 as SQIVND (reference sequence). The CDR3 is 15 amino acids. V was shortened by 3 bases and J by 2 bases, with 10 bases between the two germline ends. In DNA form, the CDR3 reads TGTGCCAGTAGTATCGGTGCGGGAAACACCGGGGAGCTGTTTTTT. Amino acids: CASSIGAGNTGELFF.

The chain carries TRBV11-1 and TRBJ2-2; no reliable D call. V gave up 4 bases and J gave up 5 bases, with 11 bases separating them. There are 14 residues in the CDR3. CDR1 and CDR2 from the germline V gene are SGHAT and FQDESV (reference sequence). CDR3 loop: CASSSVLGTGELFF. Here the CDR3 DNA reads TGTGCCAGCAGCTCCGTTCTCGGGACCGGGGAGCTGTTTTTT.

This chain connects TRBV14 to TRBJ2-7, with 10 bases lining up with TRBD1. This CDR3 spans 14 amino acids. Looked up from germline, CDR1 is SGHDN and CDR2 is FVKESK. V lost 5 bases to trimming and J lost 7 bases; unmatched junction nucleotides: 8. The CDR3 here is CASSYQTGGVEQYF. The CDR3 DNA sequence: TGTGCCAGCAGCTACCAGACAGGGGGCGTTGAGCAGTACTTC.

This rearrangement joins TRBV7-3 to TRBJ2-3, with D unresolved. The germline V gene encodes CDR1 SGHTA and CDR2 FQGTGA. The CDR3 spans 13 residues. Trimming took 2 bases from V and 4 from J, leaving 7 bases between them. The CDR3: CASSLGVPDTQYF. CDR3 bases: TGTGCCAGCAGCTTAGGAGTTCCAGATACGCAGTATTTT.

V and J are TRBV5-4 and TRBJ1-4, with 7 bases that match TRBD1. Germline CDR1 reads SGHNT; CDR2 reads YYREEE (reference sequence). The CDR3 is made up of 16 amino acids. J gave up 3 bases and V 4 bases, and 9 bases lay outside the gene matches. CDR3 nucleotides: TGTGCCAGCAGCGCCTACACAGGGGTGGCTAATGAAAAACTGTTTTTT. Amino acid sequence: CASSAYTGVANEKLFF.

The chain joins TRBV15 to TRBJ2-3; the D is unclear. Trimming removed 0 bases at V and 0 bases at J, with 10 bases between. The CDR3 has 16 amino acids. From germline, CDR1 is LNHNV and CDR2 YYDKDF (reference sequence). CDR3 DNA: TGTGCCACCAGCAGAGACGGTGGGCCTAGCACAGATACGCAGTATTTT. It is translated as CATSRDGGPSTDTQYF.

The chain recombines TRBV21-1 with TRBJ2-7. TRBV21-1 is given as a pseudogene. The CDR3 covers 14 residues. Here the CDR3 reads CASSQLTLPYEQYF. CDR3 bases: TGTGCCAGCAGCCAATTGACCCTCCCCTACGAGCAGTACTTC.

The J gene is TRBJ2-5, the V gene TRBV7-9; tentatively, D is TRBD2 (6 bases). The ends were cut back, 5 bases at V and 1 base at J, with 17 bases in the middle. This CDR3 is built from 16 residues. Germline V gene lookup returns CDR1 SEHNR and CDR2 FQNEAQ (reference sequence). The CDR3 sequence: CASSRSPGLTQETQYF. As DNA, the CDR3 is TGTGCCAGCAGCCGGAGCCCCGGACTAACCCAAGAGACCCAGTACTTC.

The CDR3 DNA reads TGTGCCAGCAGCACCCAGGGTAGCGCAGATACGCAGTATTTT. This gives the protein CASSTQGSADTQYF. The chain employs TRBV7-2 and TRBJ2-3; the D gene could be TRBD1 or TRBD2 (5 bases each). V was trimmed by 5 bases and J by 4 bases, leaving 13 bases between them. The length of the CDR3 is 14 residues. CDR1 is SGHTA, CDR2 FQGNSA, per germline.

The V and J genes are TRBV6-5 and TRBJ2-2; 9 bases fit TRBD2. Germline V gene data show CDR1 as MNHEY and CDR2 as SVGAGI. J was trimmed by 5 bases and V by 0 bases; bases with no gene match: 4. This CDR3 has 16 amino acids. The chain's CDR3 is CASSYSIAGGTGELFF. In DNA form, the CDR3 reads TGTGCCAGCAGTTACTCGATCGCGGGAGGGACCGGGGAGCTGTTTTTT.

This chain joins TRBV6-5 and TRBJ2-7, with 7 bases lining up with TRBD2. There are 15 residues in the CDR3. V was pared by 0 bases and J by 2 bases, with 4 bases of the junction left unmatched. The germline gives CDR1 MNHEY, CDR2 SVGAGI. CDR3 nucleotide sequence: TGTGCCAGCAGTTACTCCCGGAGCGGGGCCTACGAGCAGTACTTC. This translates into CASSYSRSGAYEQYF.

The V call is TRBV7-2, the J call TRBJ2-4; possibly TRBD1 for D (7 bases). The CDR3 has 14 residues. The V gene lost 5 bases and the J gene lost 9 bases, with 17 bases spanning the gap. Germline CDR1 is SGHTA and CDR2 is FQGNSA. DNA of the CDR3: TGTGCCAGCAGCCCTCAAGGGGGCGGGACCATTCAGTACTTC. It translates to CASSPQGGGTIQYF. The entire variable domain, with the rest obtained from reference TRBV7-2 and TRBJ2-4, is as follows: GAGVSQSPSNKVTEKGKDVELRCDPISGHTALYWYRQSLGQGLEFLIYFQGNSAPDKSGLPSDRFSAERTGGSVSTLTIQRTQQEDSAVYLCASSPQGGGTIQYFGAGTRLSVL.

The chain has TRBV6-6 and TRBJ2-7; D remains unclear. V lost 3 bases and J lost 0, with 12 bases in between. The CDR3 is made up of 15 amino acids. In germline, CDR1 is MNHNY, CDR2 SVGAGI (reference sequence). The CDR3 DNA sequence: TGTGCCAGCAGTTATAGGGCGGTGTTCTCCTACGAGCAGTACTTC. The encoded protein is CASSYRAVFSYEQYF.

Comments on this clone: An end of the junction differs from the germline gene, which may be a read error. The chain has TRBV6-1 and TRBJ1-1; 7 nucleotides line up with TRBD1. The CDR3 spans 13 residues. Germline values: CDR1 MNHNS, CDR2 SASEGT. The CDR3, as DNA: TGTGCCAGCAGAGAGGGGGCGAACACTAAAGCTTTCTTT. Amino acid sequence: CASREGANTKAFF.

This chain links TRBV6-1 with TRBJ2-1, with 10 bases fitting TRBD1. With 6 bases clipped from V and 7 bases from J, the junction kept 6 bases outside the gene matches. CDR1 is MNHNS, CDR2 SASEGT, per germline. This CDR3 is 14 amino acids long. The CDR3: CASRTGTGVNEQFF. For the CDR3, the DNA is TGTGCCAGCAGGACCGGGACAGGGGTAAATGAGCAGTTCTTC.

The chain has TRBV5-4 and TRBJ2-5; 7 bases are a match to TRBD1. Germline loops: CDR1 SGHNT, CDR2 YYREEE (reference sequence). V dropped 4 bases and J dropped 1; count of bases not matched to a gene: 7. This CDR3 comprises 15 residues. As DNA, the CDR3 is TGTGCCAGCAGCCCGGGGACAGCCTTCCAAGAGACCCAGTACTTC. It translates to CASSPGTAFQETQYF.

The rearrangement links TRBV28 to TRBJ2-3; TRBD2 matches 10 bases. The germline gives CDR1 MDHEN, CDR2 SYDVKM. The CDR3 spans 14 residues. The V gene end was trimmed by 10 bases and the J gene end by 4 bases; junction bases not matched to a gene: 8. The CDR3 here is CATRAGGPSDTQYF. In nucleotides, the CDR3 is TGTGCCACTAGAGCGGGAGGGCCATCAGATACGCAGTATTTT. Drawing the rest from reference TRBV28 and TRBJ2-3, the complete variable domain is DVKVTQSSRYLVKRTGEKVFLECVQDMDHENMFWYRQDPGLGLRLIYFSYDVKMKEKGDIPEGYSVSREKKERFSLILESASTNQTSMYLCATRAGGPSDTQYFGPGTRLTVL.

This sequence joins TRBV5-1 and TRBJ2-2, with TRBD1 matching 9 bases. V shed 4 bases, J shed 1 base, and the junction held 5 bases outside the gene matches. Germline V lookup: CDR1 SGHRS, CDR2 YFSETQ. There are 16 residues in the CDR3. CDR3 amino acids: CASSRPGQGNTGELFF. The DNA for the CDR3 is TGCGCCAGCAGCCGTCCGGGACAGGGGAACACCGGGGAGCTGTTTTTT. The full variable domain, in which reference TRBV5-1 and TRBJ2-2 provide the parts outside the CDR3, is KAGVTQTPRYLIKTRGQQVTLSCSPISGHRSVSWYQQTPGQGLQFLFEYFSETQRNKGNFPGRFSGRQFSNSRSEMNVSTLELGDSALYLCASSRPGQGNTGELFFGEGSRLTVL.

The chain is built from TRBV28 and TRBJ2-1, with D perhaps given as TRBD1 or TRBD2 (6 bases each). This CDR3 is built from 16 residues. Trimming took off 6 bases at V and 0 bases at J, with 15 bases between the two ends. From germline, CDR1 is MDHEN and CDR2 SYDVKM. CDR3 residues: CASRTARGDSYNEQFF. CDR3 sequence (DNA): TGTGCCAGCAGGACTGCAAGGGGGGACTCCTACAATGAGCAGTTCTTC.

V and J are TRBV5-4 and TRBJ1-4; the D gene is possibly TRBD1 (5 bases). The CDR3 totals 15 residues. CDR1 SGHNT and CDR2 YYREEE come from the germline V gene (reference sequence). Between the trimmed V and J ends, which lost 4 bases and 8 bases, there was a span of 18 bases. The CDR3 DNA follows: TGTGCCAGCAGCCACCGGGGCCGCAAGGACGAAAAACTGTTTTTT. Translated: CASSHRGRKDEKLFF.

V gene TRBV18 combines with J gene TRBJ2-3; D is possibly TRBD1 (5 bases). Germline values: CDR1 KGHSH, CDR2 LQKENI. V shed 4 bases and J shed 0 bases, with 8 bases lying between them. The CDR3 sequence is 14 residues long. The CDR3 sequence is CASSRGYSTDTQYF. CDR3 DNA sequence: TGTGCCAGCTCACGGGGCTACAGCACAGATACGCAGTATTTT.

This clone was found a few times. This rearrangement joins TRBV11-2 to TRBJ1-2; D not resolved. Germline values: CDR1 SGHAT, CDR2 FQNNGV. The length of the CDR3 is 12 residues. Trimming took off 2 bases at V and 3 bases at J, with 4 bases between the two ends. CDR3 in amino acids: CASSLSDYGYTF. The CDR3, as DNA: TGTGCCAGCAGCTTATCGGACTATGGCTACACCTTC.